The 13 T cell receptor beta chains below all came from one sample that was sequenced in a study of human T cells and chemical hapten exposure. Each CDR3 protein is one row after TCRdb ran MiXCR on the RACE reads. This table holds tens of thousands of distinct CDR3 sequences, 8.5% to 10% found once. Noted time point: pre-sensitization, week 0. The treatment: therapeutic diphenylcyclopropenone sensitization with weekly scalp DPC. Whole blood that had not been fractionated was the source of extracted total RNA. Source: whole blood, taken in connection with sensitization to the hapten diphenylcyclopropenone (DPC). All receptors come from a woman in her twenties or thirties with alopecia areata. Some clones in this sample may be carry-over from other donors' samples.

This clonotype was found many times. The chain employs TRBV4-3 and TRBJ1-3; no reliable D call. Germline V gene lookup returns CDR1 LGHNA and CDR2 YSLEER. V was trimmed by 2 bases and J by 4 bases, leaving 3 bases between them. The CDR3 is made up of 12 amino acids. CDR3 nucleotides: TGCGCCAGCAGCCAAAGAGGAAACACCATATATTTT. Amino acids: CASSQRGNTIYF.

This clonotype was found many times. This chain links TRBV7-9 with TRBJ2-3, with 10 nucleotides matching TRBD2. The CDR3 sequence is 18 residues long. Germline loops: CDR1 SEHNR, CDR2 FQNEAQ (reference sequence). V shed 3 bases, J shed 2 bases, and the junction held 11 bases outside the gene matches. The CDR3 protein is CASSFETSGPSPTDTQYF. The CDR3 nucleotides read TGTGCCAGCAGCTTTGAGACTAGCGGGCCCAGTCCCACAGATACGCAGTATTTT.

The rearrangement uses TRBV7-2 and TRBJ2-7; TRBD2 agrees at 8 bases. V trimming: 7 bases; J trimming: 3 bases; junction bases outside the gene matches: 8. This CDR3 has 14 amino acids. Germline assignment: CDR1 SGHTA and CDR2 FQGNSA. The CDR3 reads CASTGGGGFYEQYF. DNA for the CDR3: TGTGCCAGCACGGGGGGCGGGGGGTTCTACGAGCAGTACTTC.

J is TRBJ1-1 and V is TRBV5-1; 8 nucleotides agree with TRBD1. Germline V CDR1 and CDR2: SGHRS, YFSETQ. The J segment lost 1 base and the V segment lost 0 bases, leaving 2 bases of the junction unmatched. The CDR3 runs to 15 residues. In DNA, the CDR3 is TGCGCCAGCAGCTTGGGGGGGACAGGGAACACTGAAGCTTTCTTT. The encoded protein is CASSLGGTGNTEAFF.

This clonotype was recorded a few times. The chain is built from TRBV6-2 or TRBV6-3 and TRBJ2-7, with D perhaps TRBD2 (5 bases). Trimming removed 6 bases from V and 5 bases from J, with 17 bases in between. The CDR3 extends over 14 amino acids. Germline V lookup: CDR1 MNHEY, CDR2 SVGEGT. The CDR3 is CASSLRVEVDEQYF. The CDR3 region has the DNA TGTGCCAGCAGCCTGCGGGTCGAGGTTGACGAGCAGTACTTC.

This clonotype was seen repeatedly, ten times or more. CDR3 loop: CASRIGTSVAEAFF. CDR3 bases: TGTGCCAGCAGAATCGGGACAAGCGTCGCTGAAGCTTTCTTT. J is TRBJ1-1 and V is TRBV6-1, with D perhaps matching TRBD1 (6 bases). Germline-derived CDR1 and CDR2 are MNHNS and SASEGT. Trimming stripped 6 bases from V and 6 bases from J, with 17 bases between. CDR3 length: 14 amino acids.

The rearrangement links TRBV6-5 to TRBJ1-2, with a tentative D call TRBD1 (5 bases). Germline CDR1 reads MNHEY; CDR2 reads SVGAGI. Trimming shortened V by 0 bases and J by 4 bases, and 18 bases separated the two germline ends. The CDR3 runs 17 residues. The DNA for the CDR3 is TGTGCCAGCAGTTACTCGGTAAATCTCGACAGCTTCTATGGCTACACCTTC. It encodes CASSYSVNLDSFYGYTF.

In this sample, this clonotype turned up a few times. The rearrangement uses TRBV28 and TRBJ2-3; a possible D gene is TRBD1 (7 bases). The CDR3 is 13 amino acids. Deletions cut 11 bases from V and 1 base from J, with 13 bases between. Germline V gene data show CDR1 as MDHEN and CDR2 as SYDVKM. CDR3 amino acids: CAGGQGGTDTQYF. CDR3 bases: TGTGCCGGGGGGCAGGGGGGCACAGATACGCAGTATTTT.

This clonotype has more than one count but fewer than ten. The rearrangement uses TRBV7-2 and TRBJ1-5; tentative D call: TRBD1 (5 bases). There are 15 residues in the CDR3. V was trimmed by 5 bases and J by 2 bases, leaving 13 bases between them. Germline CDR1 and CDR2: SGHTA and FQGNSA. In DNA, the CDR3 is TGTGCCAGCAGCCTACGCGGGGGAGGCAATCAGCCCCAGCATTTT. Translation: CASSLRGGGNQPQHF.

This rearrangement joins TRBV15 to TRBJ1-6; D not certain. With 0 bases removed from V and 7 bases from J, the gap between germline ends came to 7 bases. Germline-derived CDR1 and CDR2 are LNHNV and YYDKDF (reference sequence). The CDR3 sequence is 14 residues long. The CDR3 protein is CATSREVQNSPLHF. DNA for the CDR3: TGTGCCACCAGCAGAGAAGTTCAAAATTCACCCCTCCACTTT.

The V call is TRBV6-5, the J call TRBJ1-4; 8 positions match TRBD1. This CDR3 is 13 amino acids long. After removal of 6 bases from V and 5 bases from J, the junction contained 2 bases not matched to a gene. Per germline, CDR1 MNHEY and CDR2 SVGAGI. The CDR3 DNA follows: TGTGCCAGCAGACAGGGGGGAAATGAAAAACTGTTTTTT. Its translation: CASRQGGNEKLFF.

The V call is TRBV10-3, the J call TRBJ1-5, with D possibly being TRBD1 (5 bases). The germline CDR1 and CDR2 sequences are ENHRY and SYGVKD. Trimming left V 4 bases short and J 6 bases short, with 10 bases between. The CDR3 has 13 residues. CDR3: CAISVDSAQPQHF. CDR3 DNA: TGTGCCATCAGTGTAGACAGCGCTCAGCCCCAGCATTTT.

This clonotype has only a few counts. The V call is TRBV6-2 or TRBV6-3, the J call TRBJ2-1, with 7 bases matching TRBD1. Trimming at V came to 0 bases and at J to 6 bases, leaving 8 bases not matched to a gene. Germline CDR1 is MNHEY and CDR2 is SVGEGT. This CDR3 comprises 16 residues. CDR3 sequence reads: CASSYSTGFGSNEQFF. The CDR3 DNA sequence: TGTGCCAGCAGTTACTCGACAGGGTTTGGTAGCAATGAGCAGTTCTTC.